What follows are 7 T cell receptor beta chains derived from one specimen sequenced in a study of T-cell memory formation after mild COVID-19. Each CDR3 protein is one row after TCRdb ran MiXCR on the 5' RACE reads. The sample lists hundreds of thousands of distinct CDR3 sequences, 25% to 30% seen once, with less than 15% in the top ten. Sequences were obtained from PBMCs or a T cell subset sorted from them (not recorded which). The source is an adult woman who had mild COVID-19 (a few samples of this study predate the infection). Cell type and time point are not known.

A few counts support this clonotype. The CDR3 DNA sequence: TGTGCCTCCCAGCTGGGGGTCCCGGGTTTAGGGGAGCTGTTTTTT. Its translation is CASQLGVPGLGELFF. The V gene is TRBV7-2, the J gene TRBJ2-2; D may correspond to TRBD1 or TRBD2 (5 bases each). Germline CDR1 SGHTA, CDR2 FQGNSA. Deletions cut 11 bases from V and 8 bases from J, with 24 bases between. This CDR3 has 15 amino acids.

Written as DNA, the CDR3 is TGTGCCAGCAGTCGCGGCCCAGGGGACTATGGCTACACCTTC. Its translation is CASSRGPGDYGYTF. The V gene is TRBV12-3 or TRBV12-4, the J gene TRBJ1-2; maybe TRBD1 (6 bases). There are 14 residues in the CDR3. V shed 5 bases and J shed 3 bases, with 13 bases lying between them.

This clonotype appeared once. The chain links TRBV5-1 to TRBJ1-1; 7 bases are shared with TRBD1. V was clipped by 0 bases and J by 1 base; unmatched bases: 6. Germline CDR1 reads SGHRS; CDR2 reads YFSETQ. The CDR3 extends over 16 amino acids. CDR3 bases: TGCGCCAGCAGCTTGGCCTACCGGGACAGGAACACTGAAGCTTTCTTT. This encodes CASSLAYRDRNTEAFF. Based on the CDR3 plus reference TRBV5-1 and TRBJ1-1, the full variable domain is KAGVTQTPRYLIKTRGQQVTLSCSPISGHRSVSWYQQTPGQGLQFLFEYFSETQRNKGNFPGRFSGRQFSNSRSEMNVSTLELGDSALYLCASSLAYRDRNTEAFFGQGTRLTVV.

The V and J genes are TRBV25-1 and TRBJ1-3; D is perhaps TRBD1 (6 bases). Germline assignment: CDR1 MGHDK and CDR2 SYGVNS. V shed 4 bases and J shed 7 bases, with 14 bases lying between them. There are 14 residues in the CDR3. As DNA, the CDR3 is TGTGCCAGCAGTGTTTCAGGGGATTCGAACACCATATATTTT. Translated: CASSVSGDSNTIYF.

The chain combines TRBV20-1 with TRBJ2-5; 12 bases are a match to TRBD2. Germline V CDR1 and CDR2: DFQATT, SNEGSKA (reference sequence). This CDR3 has 16 residues. The junction had 7 bases not matched to a gene; V was cut back by 2 bases and J by 3 bases. The DNA for the CDR3 is TGCAGTGCTAGAAGGAAGACTAGCGGGAGAAAAGAGACCCAGTACTTC. Its protein product is CSARRKTSGRKETQYF.

This chain connects TRBV12-5 to TRBJ2-2, with D possibly matching TRBD2 (5 bases). From germline, CDR1 is LGHNT and CDR2 FRNRAP. V was trimmed by 5 bases and J by 4 bases, leaving 17 bases between them. CDR3 length equals 16 residues. CDR3 nucleotide sequence: TGTGCTAGTGGTCCCCGGGATTGGGCGGGCACCGGGGAGCTGTTTTTT. Its protein product is CASGPRDWAGTGELFF.

The CDR3 region has the DNA TGTGCCAGCAGCTCTACAGGGGTCCCTAGCACAGATACGCAGTATTTT. As protein: CASSSTGVPSTDTQYF. The J gene is TRBJ2-3, the V gene TRBV5-5, with TRBD1 matching over 7 bases. Germline CDR1 reads SGHKS; CDR2 reads YYEKEE (reference sequence). The length of the CDR3 is 16 residues. V was clipped by 3 bases and J by 0 bases; unmatched bases: 7.